This paragraph covers one T cell receptor beta chain sequence. Its antigen is not identified. This entry comes from a study of blood T cells in healthy people across ages. In the study overall: There was about one barcoded beta molecule captured by template switching per two T cells.

Using a J-beta primer mix together with a sample-barcoded 5' primer, a second PCR was run for about 7 to 12 cycles. Each cDNA molecule carried a tag from a template-switch adaptor that contained 12 random nucleotides. Each CDR3 protein gets one entry after TCRdb re-called the 5' RACE reads with MiXCR. The sample includes approximately 1,000,000 distinct CDR3 sequences, 35% to 40% of them seen just once. Study-wide results and limits: The study regarded diversity estimates from one million T cells as underestimates. While age rose, TCR beta diversity per million T cells dropped in a roughly linear way.

Germline lookup yields CDR1 SGHTA and CDR2 FQGTGA. V dropped 1 base and J dropped 4 bases, with 10 bases sitting between them. The CDR3 loop spans 14 amino acids. The rearrangement links TRBV7-3 to TRBJ1-1; the D gene is possibly TRBD1 (5 bases). The sequenced sample was blood. This sequence was found in a man aged 18 to 30 in good health. The CDR3, as DNA: TGTGCCAGCAGCTTAAACAGAAGGGGCACTGAAGCTTTCTTT. Residues: CASSLNRRGTEAFF.